This T cell receptor beta chain was sequenced during a study of blood T cell repertoires in COVID-19. Study information: PBMCs, B-cell-depleted T cells, or T cells were the source of the cDNA or gDNA that made up the material.

CDR3 length: 18 amino acids. The J segment lost 7 bases and the V segment lost 0 bases, leaving 10 bases of the junction unmatched. In germline, CDR1 is LGHDT, CDR2 YNNKEL (reference sequence). Under the authors' procedure: Using reference gene primer amplification, nucleated cell counts were estimated. The protocol was immunoSEQ multiplex PCR, while the TCRdb copy is restricted to in-frame clones and leaves out a portion. The D gene and trimming were derived from the DNA, and the V and J assignments and clone size from that table. The sample consists of about 190,000 clones, approximately 91% of them appearing once.

The receptor was isolated from a man in his thirties or forties with acute or convalescent COVID-19. V and J are TRBV3-1 (or the pseudogene TRBV3-2) and TRBJ2-1, with TRBD2 matching 12 bases. Sequenced input: peripheral blood. The CDR3 region is CASSQEKFLAGGRNEQFF. In nucleotides, the CDR3 is TGTGCCAGCAGCCAAGAAAAGTTTCTAGCGGGGGGGCGGAATGAGCAGTTCTTC.